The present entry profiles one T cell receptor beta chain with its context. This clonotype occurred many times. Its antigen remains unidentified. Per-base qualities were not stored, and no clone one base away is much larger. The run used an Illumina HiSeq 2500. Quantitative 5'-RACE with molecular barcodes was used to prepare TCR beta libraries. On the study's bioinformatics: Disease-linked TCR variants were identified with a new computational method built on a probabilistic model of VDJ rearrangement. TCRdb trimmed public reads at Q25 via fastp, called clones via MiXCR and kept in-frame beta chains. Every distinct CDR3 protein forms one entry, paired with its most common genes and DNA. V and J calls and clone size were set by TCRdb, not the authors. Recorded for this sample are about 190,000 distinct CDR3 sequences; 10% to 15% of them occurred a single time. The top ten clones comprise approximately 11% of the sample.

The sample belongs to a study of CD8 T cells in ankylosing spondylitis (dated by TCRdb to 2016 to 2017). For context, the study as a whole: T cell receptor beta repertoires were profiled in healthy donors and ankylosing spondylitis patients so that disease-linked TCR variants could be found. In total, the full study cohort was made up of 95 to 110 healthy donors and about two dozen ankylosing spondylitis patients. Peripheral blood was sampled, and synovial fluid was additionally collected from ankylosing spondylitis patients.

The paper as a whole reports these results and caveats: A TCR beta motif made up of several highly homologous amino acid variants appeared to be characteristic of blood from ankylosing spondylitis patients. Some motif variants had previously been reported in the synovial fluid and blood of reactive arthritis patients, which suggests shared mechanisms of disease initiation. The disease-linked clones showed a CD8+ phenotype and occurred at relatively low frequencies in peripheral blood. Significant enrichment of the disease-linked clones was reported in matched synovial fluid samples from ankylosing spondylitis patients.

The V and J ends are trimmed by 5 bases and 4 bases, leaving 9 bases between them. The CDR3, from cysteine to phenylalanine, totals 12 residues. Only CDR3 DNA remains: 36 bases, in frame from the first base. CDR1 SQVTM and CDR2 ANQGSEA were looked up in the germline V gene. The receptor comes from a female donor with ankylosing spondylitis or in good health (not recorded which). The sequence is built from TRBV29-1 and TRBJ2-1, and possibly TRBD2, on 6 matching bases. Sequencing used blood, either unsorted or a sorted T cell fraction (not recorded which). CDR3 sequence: CSVRRGYNEQFF. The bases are TGCAGCGTTAGGAGGGGATACAATGAGCAGTTCTTC.